This is a list of T cell receptor beta chains from one sample in a study of blood T cell repertoires in COVID-19. Using immunoSEQ multiplex PCR, the repertoire was profiled, and TCRdb retains in-frame clones only, with some absent. This sample has under 40,000 clones; 75% to 90% occur once, and the top ten carry 13% to 15%. The sample was peripheral blood. Receptors were obtained from a man between 45 and 60 years old with active or convalescent COVID-19. Both conserved end residues are part of each CDR3. A D gene is named only where the DNA matches it firmly. Clone size is stated in some rows and not others, as once, few, many or a class when expanded.

DNA,CDR3,D,size,length,V,J
TGCGCCAGCAGCCTTACCGGGACAGGGGTTGAAAAACTGTTTTTT,CASSLTGTGVEKLFF,TRBD1,-,15,TRBV5-1,TRBJ1-4
TGCGCCAGCAGTGAGTCAAGACTAGCGGGGGGGGAGTACTTC,CASSESRLAGGEYF,TRBD2,-,14,TRBV10-1,TRBJ2-7
TGTGCCAGTAGTATATCCCCCCCCGGTCAGCCCCAGCATTTT,CASSISPPGQPQHF,-,few,14,TRBV19,TRBJ1-5
TGTGCCAGCAGCGCCAGGGAAGGCACTGAAGCTTTCTTT,CASSAREGTEAFF,-,-,13,TRBV11-3,TRBJ1-1
TGCGCCAGCAGCTGGACAGGGAGAGATACGCAGTATTTT,CASSWTGRDTQYF,TRBD1,once,13,TRBV5-1,TRBJ2-3
TGTGCCAGCAGTTTGCGGGGGAGCCAAGCCAAAAACATTCAGTACTTC,CASSLRGSQAKNIQYF,TRBD2,once,16,TRBV27,TRBJ2-4
TGCGCCAGCAGCGGGAGGACAGGGGGCATTTCACCCCTCCACTTT,CASSGRTGGISPLHF,TRBD1,-,15,TRBV5-1,TRBJ1-6
TGTGCCAGCAGCCAAGATTCTAGCGGCATCTACGAGCAGTACTTC,CASSQDSSGIYEQYF,TRBD2,-,15,TRBV4-2,TRBJ2-7
TGTGCCAGCAGCCACGGCGGGCCGAACACCGGGGAGCTGTTTTTT,CASSHGGPNTGELFF,-,-,15,TRBV5-4,TRBJ2-2
TGTGCCAGCAGTTTTCCGGGGGGCAACTATGGCTACACCTTC,CASSFPGGNYGYTF,-,once,14,TRBV28,TRBJ1-2
TGTGCCAGCAGCGTAGCTGACACCGGGGAGCTGTTTTTT,CASSVADTGELFF,-,-,13,TRBV9,TRBJ2-2
TGTGCCAGCAGTTTATACCCCCTCGACATTGAGCATGAAAAACTGTTTTTT,CASSLYPLDIEHEKLFF,-,-,17,TRBV27,TRBJ1-4
TGTGCCAGCAGCGCAGGGGGTCTGAACACTGAAGCTTTCTTT,CASSAGGLNTEAFF,TRBD1,-,14,TRBV9,TRBJ1-1
TGTGCCAGCAGCTCGGGGACAGGGGGCTACGAGCAGTACTTC,CASSSGTGGYEQYF,TRBD1,-,14,TRBV5-6,TRBJ2-7
TGCAGCGTCTCTACGGACAGGGCGGGAGGAAACACCATATATTTT,CSVSTDRAGGNTIYF,TRBD1,-,15,TRBV29-1,TRBJ1-3
TGTGCCAGCAGCAAACAAGGTGGGACAGGGCCTGAAAAACTGTTTTTT,CASSKQGGTGPEKLFF,TRBD1,-,16,TRBV7-9,TRBJ1-4
TGTGCCAGCAGCAAAGAGAGACAGCCCATGAGCAATCAGCCCCAGCATTTT,CASSKERQPMSNQPQHF,-,-,17,TRBV21-1,TRBJ1-5
TGTGCCAGCAGTGAATACCAGGGTAAAGAGACCCAGTACTTC,CASSEYQGKETQYF,-,-,14,TRBV2,TRBJ2-5
TGTGCCAGCAGTTCATCCGGGAGTCTCTACGAGCAGTACTTC,CASSSSGSLYEQYF,-,-,14,TRBV28,TRBJ2-7
TGTGCCAGCAGTGAAGGGAGTCAGCCCCAGCATTTT,CASSEGSQPQHF,-,-,12,TRBV6-1,TRBJ1-5
TGCAGTGCTAGTAAGGGCCAGGGGGCTGGAAACATTCAGTACTTC,CSASKGQGAGNIQYF,TRBD1,-,15,TRBV20-1,TRBJ2-4
TGTGCCAGCAGCTCCACCCCCGGACTCGGACTAGCGGGGGGCCAAGAGACCCAGTACTTC,CASSSTPGLGLAGGQETQYF,TRBD2,-,20,TRBV7-6,TRBJ2-5
TGTGCCAGCAGCCCGGAGACGGAGGGGCGCTATGGCTACACCTTC,CASSPETEGRYGYTF,-,-,15,TRBV3-1/TRBV3-2,TRBJ1-2
TGTGCCAGCAGTCCCACTCAGGGGGTTAAAGTTGAAGCTTTCTTT,CASSPTQGVKVEAFF,TRBD1,few,15,TRBV6-2/TRBV6-3,TRBJ1-1
TGTGCCAGCAGTATCGGTACTTACGAGCAGTACTTC,CASSIGTYEQYF,-,once,12,TRBV12-3/TRBV12-4,TRBJ2-7
TGCAGTGCTAGCCGCTACAATGAGCAGTTCTTC,CSASRYNEQFF,-,-,11,TRBV20-1,TRBJ2-1
TGTGCCAGCAGCGTGGGACCCGGGACTAGCGGCACAGATACGCAGTATTTT,CASSVGPGTSGTDTQYF,TRBD2,-,17,TRBV9,TRBJ2-3
TGTGCCACCAGTGATTCGGGACAGGGCGTTGGTGGCTACACCTTC,CATSDSGQGVGGYTF,TRBD1,-,15,TRBV24-1,TRBJ1-2
TGTGCCAGCAGTGATTTACAAAGCACCGGGGAGCTGTTTTTT,CASSDLQSTGELFF,-,-,14,TRBV6-1,TRBJ2-2
TGTGCCAGCAGTGAGAGCTCCTACGAGCAGTACTTC,CASSESSYEQYF,-,-,12,TRBV13,TRBJ2-7
TGTGCCAGCACCCCTCGGGACTCGTCGGTCGGCGGGGAGCTGTTTTTT,CASTPRDSSVGGELFF,-,-,16,TRBV7-9,TRBJ2-2
TGTGCCAGCAGCTTAGACAGGGGAAAGACCCAGTACTTC,CASSLDRGKTQYF,TRBD1,few,13,TRBV7-9,TRBJ2-5
TGTGCCAGCTCATGGGGTAGGGGCCAAGCTTTCTTT,CASSWGRGQAFF,-,-,12,TRBV14,TRBJ1-1
TGTGCCAGCAGCGTCTCCGGGACTAGCGGTACTAGCACAGATACGCAGTATTTT,CASSVSGTSGTSTDTQYF,TRBD2,-,18,TRBV9,TRBJ2-3
TGTGCCATCCCTGACAGGGGGCAGGGTCAGCCCCAGCATTTT,CAIPDRGQGQPQHF,TRBD1,-,14,TRBV24-1,TRBJ1-5
TGCAGTGCTAGTTCTCTAGCGGGGGGTAATACTAGCACAGATACGCAGTATTTT,CSASSLAGGNTSTDTQYF,TRBD2,-,18,TRBV20-1,TRBJ2-3
TGTGCCAGCAGCTCCCCGAGGACAGGGTTAGACACTGAAGCTTTCTTT,CASSSPRTGLDTEAFF,TRBD1,-,16,TRBV13,TRBJ1-1
TGTGCCAGCAGTGAAAGGTCCGGACAGGGGGTGGTTATCGTGTCCTACAATGAGCAGTTCTTC,CASSERSGQGVVIVSYNEQFF,TRBD1,-,21,TRBV6-1,TRBJ2-1
TGTGCCACCAGCAGAGCCGGGAGCAGCTCTGGAAACACCATATATTTT,CATSRAGSSSGNTIYF,-,-,16,TRBV15,TRBJ1-3
TGTGCCAGCAGCCTAGGACAGGAAGGCTACACCTTC,CASSLGQEGYTF,TRBD1,-,12,TRBV7-9,TRBJ1-2
TGTGCCAGCAGCTTAAACAGGGTCACTGAAGCTTTCTTT,CASSLNRVTEAFF,-,-,13,TRBV11-2,TRBJ1-1
TGTGCCAGCAGCTTAGGCGGACAGGGGCCCCGCAATCAGCCCCAGCATTTT,CASSLGGQGPRNQPQHF,TRBD1,-,17,TRBV11-2,TRBJ1-5
TGTGCCACCAGCAAGACACGGAATGAGCAGTTCTTC,CATSKTRNEQFF,-,once,12,TRBV15,TRBJ2-1
TGTGCCAGCAGCCAAGTGAGACCCGGGGGATATTTT,CASSQVRPGGYF,-,-,12,TRBV3-1/TRBV3-2,TRBJ2-3
TGTGCCAGCAGTGAGACAGAGGCCTTGAACACCGGGGAGCTGTTTTTT,CASSETEALNTGELFF,-,-,16,TRBV6-1,TRBJ2-2
TGTGCCAGCAGCCAGAGGTCGGGGGGGGCGAACGGGGAGCTGTTTTTT,CASSQRSGGANGELFF,TRBD2,-,16,TRBV7-8,TRBJ2-2
TGTGCCAGCAGCTCTTTCGGCAGCGCCCTTGAAGCTTTCTTT,CASSSFGSALEAFF,-,-,14,TRBV7-9,TRBJ1-1
TGTGCCAGCAGCTTAGAACGGGGTACTGAAGCTTTCTTT,CASSLERGTEAFF,-,-,13,TRBV11-2,TRBJ1-1
TGTGCCAGCAGCCCCGTGGGCAGCCCTAATGAAAAACTGTTTTTT,CASSPVGSPNEKLFF,-,-,15,TRBV5-6,TRBJ1-4
TGTGCCAGCACCTTTCGCTGGGGGGGGCATGGCTACACCTTC,CASTFRWGGHGYTF,-,-,14,TRBV27,TRBJ1-2
TGCGCCAGCAGTGAGTCGCCCGGGACAGGGGGCGTAGGACGGAACACTGAAGCTTTCTTT,CASSESPGTGGVGRNTEAFF,TRBD1,-,20,TRBV10-2,TRBJ1-1
TGCGCCAGCAGCTATGCAGGGGCCGCGAACACTGAAGCTTTCTTT,CASSYAGAANTEAFF,-,-,15,TRBV5-1,TRBJ1-1
TGTGCCAGCAGTTTAGGACAGGCCTATCAGCCCCAGCATTTT,CASSLGQAYQPQHF,TRBD1,-,14,TRBV27,TRBJ1-5
TGTGCCAGCAGCAAGGCGGGGACCGTCAATCAGCCCCAGCATTTT,CASSKAGTVNQPQHF,-,-,15,TRBV21-1,TRBJ1-5
TGTGCCAGCAGCCGGGACATAACCTACACCTTC,CASSRDITYTF,-,-,11,TRBV5-6,TRBJ1-2